This entry is about one TCR beta chain. As yet, its antigen is unknown. The sample belongs to a study of cytomegalovirus exposure and HLA in healthy donors. The study's findings and limits: Most TCR sequences were seen very rarely across donors, but some public TCRs occurred in many.

This CDR3 contains 13 residues. Trimming cost V 7 bases and J 3 bases; bases outside gene matches: 2. Germline V CDR1 and CDR2: MDHEN, SYDVKM. Primers for the PCR totalled 60 Vbeta and 13 Jbeta. Method: immunoSEQ multiplex PCR; TCRdb's copy keeps in-frame clones and lacks some. Found here are roughly 100,000 clones, around three quarters of them singletons; the top ten hold less than 6%. The gene calls are TRBV28 and TRBJ2-7, with 11 bases aligning to TRBD1. This receptor was identified in a man aged 25 to 45 in good health and CMV-seropositive. The sequencing input was PBMCs. The CDR3 spells CASTGTGGYEQYF. The CDR3, as DNA: TGTGCCAGCACCGGGACAGGGGGCTACGAGCAGTACTTC.